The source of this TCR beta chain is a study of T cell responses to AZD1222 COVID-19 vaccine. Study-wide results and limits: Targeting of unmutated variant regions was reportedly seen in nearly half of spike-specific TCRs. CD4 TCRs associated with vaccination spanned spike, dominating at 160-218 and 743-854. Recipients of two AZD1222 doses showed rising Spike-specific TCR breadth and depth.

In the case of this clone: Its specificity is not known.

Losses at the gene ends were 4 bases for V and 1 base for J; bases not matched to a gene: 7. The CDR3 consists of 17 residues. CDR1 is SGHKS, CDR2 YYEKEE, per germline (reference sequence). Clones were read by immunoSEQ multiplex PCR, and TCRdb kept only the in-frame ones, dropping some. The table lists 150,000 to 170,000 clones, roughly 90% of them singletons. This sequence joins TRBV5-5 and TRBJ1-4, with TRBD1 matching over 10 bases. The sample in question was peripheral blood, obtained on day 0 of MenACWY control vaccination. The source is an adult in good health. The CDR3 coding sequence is TGTGCCAGCAGCCCCACGGACAGGGGGGGAACTAATGAAAAACTGTTTTTT. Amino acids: CASSPTDRGGTNEKLFF.